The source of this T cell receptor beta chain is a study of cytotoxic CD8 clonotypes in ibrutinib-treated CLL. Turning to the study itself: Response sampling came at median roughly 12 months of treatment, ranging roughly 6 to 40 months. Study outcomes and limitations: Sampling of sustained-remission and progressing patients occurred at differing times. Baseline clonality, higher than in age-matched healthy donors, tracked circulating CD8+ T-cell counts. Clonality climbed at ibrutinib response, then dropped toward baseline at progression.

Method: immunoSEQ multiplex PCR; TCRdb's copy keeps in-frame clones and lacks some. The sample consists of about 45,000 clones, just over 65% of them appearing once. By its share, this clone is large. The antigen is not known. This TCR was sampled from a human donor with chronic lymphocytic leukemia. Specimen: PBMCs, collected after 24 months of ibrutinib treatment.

Here the CDR3 DNA reads TGTGCCAGCAGGAAACGGCGGGGGGTAGCCAAAAACATTCAGTACTTC. Translating it yields CASRKRRGVAKNIQYF. V gene TRBV9 combines with J gene TRBJ2-4; 8 positions agree with TRBD2. The V and J ends lost 5 bases and 0 bases, in that order; junction bases with no gene match: 7. The CDR3 consists of 16 residues. CDR1 and CDR2 (germline): SGDLS, YYNGEE.